This TCR beta chain was captured in a study of T cell responses to AZD1222 COVID-19 vaccine (TCRdb year 2021). Study-wide context: AZD1222 recipients whose second dose came at about 4 weeks and those whose second dose came at about 12 weeks were combined into one group, since spike-specific TCR depth and breadth did not differ between the two schedules. TCR sequencing covered 230 to 250 trial participants: about 210 given two doses of AZD1222 and approximately 26 given two doses of MenACWY control vaccine. Trial participants were enrolled by age into subgroups of 18-55, 56-69 and 70-plus years, and around 150, 28 and 57 TCR-sequenced participants, respectively, were included in these subgroups. What the authors observed across the whole study: Conclusions about previously exposed vaccinees are limited, since just a handful of AZD1222 recipients were seropositive for SARS-CoV-2 at baseline. Vaccine-associated CD4 TCRs spanned the whole spike protein, with dominant responses in regions 160-218 and 743-854. Because no samples from the day 14 peak response were available, repertoires could be characterized only after the peak T cell response. After two AZD1222 doses, spike-specific TCR breadth and depth were significantly higher than at day 0 and than in MenACWY recipients. Participants were mostly white British and included more females than males, and it was suggested by the authors that clonal diversity may have been underestimated. Epitopes outside the regions mutated in the B.1.351 and B.1.1.7 variants were reportedly recognized by nearly half of the unique spike-specific TCRs. In the small 56-69-year group, the increase in depth fell short of significance, most likely because of low power.

The CDR3 regions of human TCRbeta chains were analyzed by immunosequencing. The authors processed their data as follows. TCRs in the repertoires were compared against a reference library of SARS-CoV-2-specific TCRs that had been generated with the MIRA antigen-specificity platform. Breadth was defined as the fraction of unique TCRs that were SARS-CoV-2-associated. Depth was defined as the fraction of total T cells that were SARS-CoV-2-associated. Using the MIRA data, every spike-specific TCR was mapped to the spike region that the TCR reacted to and assigned to either a CD4 or a CD8 class. Log10-transformed breadth and depth values were compared by one-way ANOVA with Sidak's multiple comparisons tests. TCRdb took over this immuneACCESS table, retaining in-frame rearrangements with V and J assigned. Such tables are incomplete; in checked studies, under half of the missing clones stem from an unresolved V gene, and the remainder is unexplained. V and J calls and clone size come straight from that table; D and trimming were deduced from the DNA. The table for this sample lists some 140,000 clones; roughly 92% of them were counted only once. Roughly 0.87% of the sample belongs to the ten largest clones.

In light of the paper, this sample's time point label describes: baseline before first vaccination. Vaccinee samples were obtained from the UK trials COV001 and COV002, which included a single-blind randomized controlled phase 2/3 trial of AZD1222 (ChAdOx1 nCoV-19) in healthy adults. For TCRbeta chain sequencing, PBMC samples from trial participants were taken at day 0 and at day 28 after the second dose. The CDR3 numbers 14 residues from cysteine through phenylalanine. The DNA shown is the 42-base CDR3, in frame from base 1. V has 4 bases trimmed and J has 3 bases trimmed; junction bases matching no gene number 5. The germline V gene gives CDR1 as SQVTM and CDR2 as ANQGSEA. On this clone: It has no known antigen specificity. Base qualities are not provided; no much larger clone lies one nucleotide away.

The sequence links TRBV29-1 to TRBJ1-2; 10 bases in the middle match TRBD1. Sequences were derived from peripheral blood, sampled on day 0 of AZD1222 vaccination. The TCR sequence derives from an adult in good health. The CDR3 is CSVGGDRGDYGYTF. The DNA sequence follows: TGCAGCGTTGGAGGGGACAGGGGAGACTATGGCTACACCTTC.